These 9 T cell receptor beta chains came from one sample sequenced in a study of blood T cell repertoires in COVID-19. Generated by immunoSEQ multiplex PCR, the TCRdb table keeps only in-frame clones and is missing some. The table has a few hundred thousand clones, about 82% seen once. Sequencing used peripheral blood. The source is a woman between 45 and 65 years old with acute or convalescent COVID-19.

V is TRBV11-1 and J is TRBJ1-2; D possibly corresponds to TRBD1 (5 bases). CDR3 length: 13 amino acids. Deletions cut 7 bases from V and 4 bases from J, with 13 bases between. Germline CDR1 reads SGHAT; CDR2 reads FQDESV (reference sequence). Here the CDR3 DNA reads TGTGCCAGCACCAAGCGGGGCGCCTATGGCTACACCTTC. It encodes CASTKRGAYGYTF.

This sequence joins TRBV27 and TRBJ1-6, with 8 bases aligning to TRBD1. Germline V gene data show CDR1 as MNHEY and CDR2 as SMNVEV (reference sequence). The CDR3 has 15 residues. The V segment lost 1 base and the J segment 9 bases; nucleotides outside the gene matches: 5. For the CDR3, the DNA is TGTGCCAGCAGTTTATGGACAGGGAGGAGTTCACCCCTCCACTTT. It is translated as CASSLWTGRSSPLHF.

The CDR3 bases are TGTGCCAGCAGCTCTGACACTTATAGCAATCAGCCCCAGCATTTT. It translates to CASSSDTYSNQPQHF. The chain has TRBV28 and TRBJ1-5; D gene ambiguous. There are 15 residues in the CDR3. Germline CDR1 reads MDHEN; CDR2 reads SYDVKM. V lost 6 bases and J lost 0, with 12 bases in between.

The chain joins TRBV18 to TRBJ1-2; maybe TRBD1 (5 bases). V lost 1 base to trimming and J lost 4 bases, with 13 bases between them. This CDR3 is 15 amino acids long. Germline V gene data show CDR1 as KGHSH and CDR2 as LQKENI. The CDR3 is CASSPRSPGGYGYTF. The CDR3 DNA reads TGTGCCAGCTCACCACGTAGTCCGGGGGGCTATGGCTACACCTTC.

This clone was seen a single time. This rearrangement joins TRBV27 to TRBJ2-7; 8 nucleotides line up with TRBD1. This CDR3 is built from 15 residues. With V trimmed by 0 bases and J by 9 bases, 10 bases remained unmatched. Germline V lookup: CDR1 MNHEY, CDR2 SMNVEV (reference sequence). In DNA, the CDR3 is TGTGCCAGCAGTTTATCGGCAGGGGGCCTCCGTGGGCAGTACTTC. It encodes CASSLSAGGLRGQYF.

V gene TRBV10-3 combines with J gene TRBJ1-1; D might be TRBD1 (5 bases). The CDR3 length is 14 residues. Germline V gives CDR1 ENHRY, CDR2 SYGVKD. Trimming stripped 0 bases from V and 3 bases from J, with 8 bases between. The DNA for the CDR3 is TGTGCCATCAGTGAGTCCCGCAGGGACACTGAAGCTTTCTTT. Translating gives CAISESRRDTEAFF.

This clone was detected once. This rearrangement joins TRBV7-2 to TRBJ1-2; D gene ambiguous. CDR1 and CDR2 (germline): SGHTA, FQGNSA. The CDR3 covers 13 residues. The V end was cut by 4 bases, the J end by 6 bases, with 12 bases between. CDR3 coding DNA: TGTGCCAGCAGCTCCCACCGGGTAGATGGCTACACCTTC. Its protein is CASSSHRVDGYTF.

DNA for the CDR3: TGTGCCAGCAGCCGCAGCCGGGACAGGAGGTTTTGGCCCCAGCATTTT. Amino acids: CASSRSRDRRFWPQHF. J is TRBJ1-5 and V is TRBV7-2; 8 positions agree with TRBD1. The length of the CDR3 is 16 residues. Unmatched junction bases numbered 15, after V lost 5 bases and J lost 9 bases. Germline-derived CDR1 and CDR2 are SGHTA and FQGNSA.

V and J are TRBV28 and TRBJ1-1, with 8 bases lining up with TRBD1. Germline V gene data show CDR1 as MDHEN and CDR2 as SYDVKM. The CDR3 spans 14 residues. V shed 2 bases and J 5 bases; nucleotides not matched to a gene: 4. CDR3 sequence (DNA): TGTGCCAGCAGTTTAACCAGGGGGCTAACTGAAGCTTTCTTT. The encoded protein is CASSLTRGLTEAFF.